One and the same sample provided the 25 T cell receptor beta chains below, sequenced in a study of blood T cell repertoires in COVID-19 (dated by TCRdb to about 2020). Libraries were made using the immunoSEQ multiplex PCR assay. TCRdb mirrors the immuneACCESS table, restricted to in-frame sequences. Some clones are absent from its copies; in checked studies, under half trace to an unresolved V gene, and the reason for the others is unknown. The sample table shows under 300,000 clones, and 88% are seen once. The ten largest account for less than 3% of the sample. The sequenced sample was PBMCs or T cells enriched from blood (not recorded which). The receptors shown here come from a woman aged 45 to 65 who had recovered from COVID-19.

V and J are TRBV7-9 and TRBJ1-1; D gene ambiguous. V lost 0 bases and J 3 bases, leaving 20 bases between the germline ends. Per the germline V gene, CDR1 is SEHNR and CDR2 is FQNEAQ (reference sequence). This CDR3 is built from 18 residues. CDR3 in DNA: TGTGCCAGCAGCTTAGCGTCCGGGCGGCGCACAGCGGACACTGAAGCTTTCTTT. It is translated as CASSLASGRRTADTEAFF.

The chain has TRBV27 and TRBJ1-1; possible D gene TRBD1, 5 bases. Germline CDR1 and CDR2: MNHEY and SMNVEV (reference sequence). V was trimmed by 3 bases and J by 0 bases, leaving 14 bases between them. This CDR3 is built from 16 residues. This CDR3 is CASSFVGGTLNTEAFF. The CDR3 coding sequence is TGTGCCAGCAGTTTCGTGGGGGGGACGTTGAACACTGAAGCTTTCTTT.

The rearrangement joins TRBV14 to TRBJ2-7, with a weak D call TRBD2 (5 bases). The CDR3 covers 14 residues. Germline CDR1 reads SGHDN; CDR2 reads FVKESK. V was trimmed by 5 bases and J by 5 bases, leaving 16 bases between them. CDR3 bases: TGTGCCAGCAGCTATGGACTTAATTCCCACGAGCAGTACTTC. Its protein product is CASSYGLNSHEQYF.

The chain joins TRBV5-4 to TRBJ1-4; weak D call: TRBD1 (6 bases). The CDR3 covers 15 residues. V was trimmed by 4 bases and J by 3 bases, leaving 13 bases between them. CDR1 is SGHNT and CDR2 is YYREEE in the germline V gene (reference sequence). As DNA, the CDR3 is TGTGCCAGCAGCCAACGGGGGGGCCCTAATGAAAAACTGTTTTTT. Its protein is CASSQRGGPNEKLFF.

The V and J genes are TRBV28 and TRBJ1-4; weak D call: TRBD1 (5 bases). Deletions cut 4 bases from V and 2 bases from J, with 11 bases between. The CDR3 is 15 amino acids. Germline-derived CDR1 and CDR2 are MDHEN and SYDVKM. In DNA form, the CDR3 reads TGTGCCAGCAGTTGGGGCCCAGGGACTAATGAAAAACTGTTTTTT. It codes for CASSWGPGTNEKLFF.

V usage is TRBV18 and J usage is TRBJ2-1, with 9 bases that match TRBD1. The length of the CDR3 is 14 residues. CDR1 and CDR2 from the germline V gene are KGHSH and LQKENI. With V trimmed by 4 bases and J by 8 bases, 6 bases remained unmatched. This chain's CDR3 is CASSLKGQGYEQFF. CDR3 bases: TGTGCCAGCTCACTTAAGGGACAGGGCTATGAGCAGTTCTTC. Variable domain in full (rest from reference TRBV18 and TRBJ2-1): NAGVMQNPRHLVRRRGQEARLRCSPMKGHSHVYWYRQLPEEGLKFMVYLQKENIIDESGMPKERFSAEFPKEGPSILRIQQVVRGDSAAYFCASSLKGQGYEQFFGPGTRLTVL.

The chain carries TRBV30 and TRBJ1-3; no clear D gene. Trimming removed 4 bases at V and 4 bases at J, with 8 bases between. Per the germline V gene, CDR1 is GTSNPN and CDR2 is SVGIG (reference sequence). The CDR3 is 12 residues long. CDR3 sequence reads: CAWTFSGNTIYF. DNA for the CDR3: TGTGCCTGGACCTTCTCGGGAAACACCATATATTTT. Looking up the rest from reference TRBV30 and TRBJ1-3 gives the full variable domain: SQTIHQWPATLVQPVGSPLSLECTVEGTSNPNLYWYRQAAGRGLQLLFYSVGIGQISSEVPQNLSASRPQDRQFILSSKKLLLSDSGFYLCAWTFSGNTIYFGEGSWLTVV.

This clone is a singleton in its sample. For the CDR3, the DNA is TGTGCCAGCAGCCCGTACACAGGGGTCGACTATGGCTACACCTTC. This sequence encodes CASSPYTGVDYGYTF. The chain links TRBV5-4 to TRBJ1-2; 7 bases align to TRBD1. V shed 4 bases and J 3 bases; nucleotides not matched to a gene: 9. The CDR3 has 15 amino acids. The germline V gene has CDR1 SGHNT and CDR2 YYREEE (reference sequence).

The V gene is TRBV7-2, the J gene TRBJ2-5; a possible D gene is TRBD2 (6 bases). Germline CDR1 is SGHTA and CDR2 is FQGNSA. V was shortened by 5 bases and J by 5 bases, with 18 bases between the two germline ends. The CDR3 is 15 residues long. The DNA for the CDR3 is TGTGCCAGCAGCCCGGGGCGGGGTCTGGGCGAGACCCAGTACTTC. Translating gives CASSPGRGLGETQYF.

The genes are TRBV10-3 and TRBJ1-1, with 7 bases aligning to TRBD1. Germline CDR1 and CDR2: ENHRY and SYGVKD. V lost 2 bases to trimming and J lost 7 bases; unmatched junction nucleotides: 13. There are 16 residues in the CDR3. CDR3 bases: TGTGCCATCAGTGAGCTGGGGGACAGACGAACGGATGAAGCTTTCTTT. Its protein product is CAISELGDRRTDEAFF.

The rearrangement links TRBV7-2 to TRBJ2-1, with TRBD2 identical over 9 bases. CDR3 length: 16 residues. With 1 base clipped from V and 9 bases from J, the junction kept 10 bases outside the gene matches. The V gene's germline CDR1 is SGHTA and CDR2 FQGNSA. CDR3 loop: CASSLGLAGLTGEQFF. Written as DNA, the CDR3 is TGTGCCAGCAGCTTAGGTCTAGCGGGATTGACGGGTGAGCAGTTCTTC. The full variable domain, completed using reference TRBV7-2 and TRBJ2-1, is GAGVSQSPSNKVTEKGKDVELRCDPISGHTALYWYRQSLGQGLEFLIYFQGNSAPDKSGLPSDRFSAERTGGSVSTLTIQRTQQEDSAVYLCASSLGLAGLTGEQFFGPGTRLTVL.

This clone has just one count. V usage is TRBV3-1 (or the pseudogene TRBV3-2) and J usage is TRBJ1-1; D is unresolved. The length of the CDR3 is 13 residues. Trimming took off 1 base at V and 8 bases at J, with 11 bases between the two ends. In germline, CDR1 is LGHDT, CDR2 YNNKEL (reference sequence). CDR3 sequence: CASSQAVGGEAFF. CDR3 nucleotide sequence: TGTGCCAGCAGCCAAGCGGTAGGAGGGGAAGCTTTCTTT.

V usage is TRBV7-9 and J usage is TRBJ2-7; 9 bases line up with TRBD1. Germline values: CDR1 SEHNR, CDR2 FQNEAQ (reference sequence). The V gene end was trimmed by 6 bases and the J gene end by 0 bases; junction bases not matched to a gene: 3. The CDR3 spans 14 residues. This chain's CDR3 is CASSLTGGSYEQYF. CDR3 sequence (DNA): TGTGCCAGCAGTTTGACAGGGGGCTCCTACGAGCAGTACTTC.

The chain has TRBV27 and TRBJ1-4, with a tentative D call TRBD1 (6 bases). Trimming took off 2 bases at V and 5 bases at J, with 12 bases between the two ends. CDR1 MNHEY and CDR2 SMNVEV come from the germline V gene (reference sequence). The CDR3 sequence is 15 residues long. The CDR3 region has the DNA TGTGCCAGCAGTTTAAGGATTGGACAGAATGAAAAACTGTTTTTT. Translating it yields CASSLRIGQNEKLFF.

The chain joins TRBV7-6 to TRBJ2-7, with D possibly matching TRBD2 (5 bases). CDR3 size: 15 residues. The germline V gene has CDR1 SGHVS and CDR2 FNYEAQ. Trimming stripped 1 base from V and 0 bases from J, with 10 bases between. For the CDR3, the DNA is TGTGCCAGCAGCTTAGGGACTCGCGGCTCCTACGAGCAGTACTTC. Protein sequence: CASSLGTRGSYEQYF.

This chain links TRBV5-1 with TRBJ2-1; D may be TRBD1 (5 bases). The V and J ends lost 1 base and 7 bases respectively, with 15 bases between them. The CDR3 contains 15 residues. Germline lookup yields CDR1 SGHRS and CDR2 YFSETQ. The CDR3 DNA sequence: TGCGCCAGCAGCTTGACGCCGCAGTACAGGAATGAGCAGTTCTTC. It codes for CASSLTPQYRNEQFF.

This chain uses TRBV9 with TRBJ2-7; D not certain. The germline V and J ends were trimmed by 0 bases and 6 bases, with 10 bases remaining between them. CDR1 and CDR2 (germline): SGDLS, YYNGEE. This CDR3 has 13 amino acids. Written as DNA, the CDR3 is TGTGCCAGCAGCGTAGTTTATGGCAGCGAGCAGTACTTC. Protein product: CASSVVYGSEQYF.

The chain is built from TRBV5-5 and TRBJ2-2, with a tentative D call TRBD1 (5 bases). Germline V CDR1 and CDR2: SGHKS, YYEKEE (reference sequence). Trimming removed 1 base at V and 4 bases at J, with 20 bases between. This CDR3 is built from 18 residues. CDR3 DNA: TGTGCCAGCAGCTTGAGGGCAGGGCCGTCTTCGTCCACCGGGGAGCTGTTTTTT. The encoded protein is CASSLRAGPSSSTGELFF.

The chain has TRBV18 and TRBJ1-5; 8 bases are a match to TRBD1. CDR1 KGHSH and CDR2 LQKENI come from the germline V gene. The CDR3 extends over 15 amino acids. V lost 5 bases and J lost 3; bases outside the gene matches: 6. Written as DNA, the CDR3 is TGTGCCAGCTCATCCGGACAGGGCCACAATCAGCCCCAGCATTTT. This translates into CASSSGQGHNQPQHF.

The rearrangement uses TRBV7-2 and TRBJ1-2, with 10 bases lining up with TRBD1. After removal of 4 bases from V and 4 bases from J, the junction contained 9 bases not matched to a gene. The CDR3 consists of 16 residues. Germline lookup yields CDR1 SGHTA and CDR2 FQGNSA. The CDR3 protein is CASSSRTGGEGYGYTF. CDR3 coding DNA: TGTGCCAGCAGCTCCAGGACAGGGGGTGAGGGCTATGGCTACACCTTC.

CDR3: CASSRRTGTNQPQHF. The CDR3 DNA sequence: TGTGCCAGTAGTCGGCGGACAGGAACAAATCAGCCCCAGCATTTT. The chain recombines TRBV19 with TRBJ1-5; 7 bases are shared with TRBD1. CDR3 length equals 15 residues. Germline V gene lookup returns CDR1 LNHDA and CDR2 SQIVND (reference sequence). Trimming at V came to 5 bases and at J to 4 bases, leaving 8 bases not matched to a gene.

CDR3 sequence: CASTPGTSNRETQYF. The CDR3 DNA reads as TGTGCCAGCACCCCCGGGACTAGCAACAGAGAGACCCAGTACTTC. This rearrangement joins TRBV28 to TRBJ2-5; 9 nucleotides agree with TRBD2. The germline CDR1 and CDR2 sequences are MDHEN and SYDVKM. The V gene end was trimmed by 7 bases and the J gene end by 4 bases; junction bases not matched to a gene: 10. This CDR3 region has 15 residues.

The chain employs TRBV9 and TRBJ2-2; D perhaps matches TRBD2 (7 bases). The V gene's germline CDR1 is SGDLS and CDR2 YYNGEE. The CDR3 contains 14 residues. The V and J ends lost 0 bases and 9 bases respectively, with 12 bases between them. The CDR3 is CASSVGGRERELFF. The DNA for the CDR3 is TGTGCCAGCAGCGTAGGGGGGCGGGAGCGGGAGCTGTTTTTT.

This CDR3 is CASRRQTGTGTEQYF. The CDR3 coding sequence is TGTGCCAGCAGACGACAAACCGGGACAGGGACCGAGCAGTACTTC. The chain combines TRBV28 with TRBJ2-7, with TRBD1 matching over 9 bases. CDR1 and CDR2 (germline): MDHEN, SYDVKM. V gave up 6 bases and J gave up 6 bases; unmatched junction bases: 12. This CDR3 region has 15 residues.

The chain couples TRBV5-4 to TRBJ2-7, with 8 positions matching TRBD2. V lost 0 bases, J lost 7 bases, and 9 bases stayed unmatched. The CDR3 is 15 residues long. Germline loops: CDR1 SGHNT, CDR2 YYREEE (reference sequence). CDR3 loop: CASSLAGTRRGEQYF. The CDR3 nucleotides read TGTGCCAGCAGCTTGGCCGGGACTAGGAGAGGGGAGCAGTACTTC.